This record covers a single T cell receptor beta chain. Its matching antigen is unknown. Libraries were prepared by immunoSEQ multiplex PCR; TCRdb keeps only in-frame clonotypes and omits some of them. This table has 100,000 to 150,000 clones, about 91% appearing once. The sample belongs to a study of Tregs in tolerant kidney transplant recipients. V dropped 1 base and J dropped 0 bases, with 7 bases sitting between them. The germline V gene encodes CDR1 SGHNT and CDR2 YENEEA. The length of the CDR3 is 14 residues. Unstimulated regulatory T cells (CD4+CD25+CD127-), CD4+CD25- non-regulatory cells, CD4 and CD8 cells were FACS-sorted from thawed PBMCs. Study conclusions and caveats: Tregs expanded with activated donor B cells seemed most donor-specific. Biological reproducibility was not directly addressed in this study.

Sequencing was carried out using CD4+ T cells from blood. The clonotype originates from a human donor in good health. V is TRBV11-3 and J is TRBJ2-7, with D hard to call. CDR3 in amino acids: CASSLGASSYEQYF. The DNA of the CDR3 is TGTGCCAGCAGCTTAGGGGCCAGCTCCTACGAGCAGTACTTC.